The 25 T cell receptor beta chains presented below share a single source sample, sequenced in a study of shared clonotypes between healthy human individuals. The table came from immunoSEQ multiplex PCR; TCRdb's copy has only in-frame clones and leaves some out. The data contain about 2,100,000 clones, about 92% of them singletons. CD45RO-negative, CCR7-positively selected cells formed the naive CD8 fraction, excluding terminally differentiated effector memory CD45RA+ cells. Sequenced: naive CD8+ T cells from PBMCs. The receptors derive from a young man in good health. Some clones in this sample may be carry-over from other donors' samples.

This clone occurred once. The chain uses TRBV11-2 and TRBJ2-7, with TRBD2 matching over 9 bases. The CDR3 is 14 residues long. Germline CDR1 SGHAT, CDR2 FQNNGV. The V gene end was trimmed by 5 bases and the J gene end by 4 bases; junction bases not matched to a gene: 6. CDR3 loop: CASSGSGSRYEQYF. The CDR3 nucleotides read TGTGCCAGCAGCGGTAGCGGGAGTCGGTACGAGCAGTACTTC.

The J gene is TRBJ2-7, the V gene TRBV9, with D tentatively TRBD2 (7 bases). V was pared by 1 base and J by 5 bases, with 13 bases between. Germline lookup yields CDR1 SGDLS and CDR2 YYNGEE. This CDR3 has 14 residues. The CDR3 coding sequence is TGTGCCAGCAGCGTATCTCGGGGGGCGGACGAGCAGTACTTC. The encoded protein is CASSVSRGADEQYF.

This chain uses TRBV5-1 with TRBJ2-3; D is ambiguous. Trimming removed 4 bases from V and 2 bases from J, with 14 bases in between. CDR3 length equals 15 residues. From germline, CDR1 is SGHRS and CDR2 YFSETQ. The CDR3 nucleotides read TGCGCCAGCAGCCACGACGACACCTTCACAGATACGCAGTATTTT. Translation gives CASSHDDTFTDTQYF.

The V and J genes are TRBV6-1 and TRBJ1-3, with D unresolved. Germline loops: CDR1 MNHNS, CDR2 SASEGT. The CDR3 consists of 14 residues. The V gene lost 7 bases and the J gene lost 7 bases, with 17 bases spanning the gap. In DNA, the CDR3 is TGTGCCAGCACCCTCCGGGGAGCGCGGAACACCATATATTTT. Encoded protein: CASTLRGARNTIYF.

The rearrangement uses TRBV28 and TRBJ1-1, with D uncertain. Trimming took off 10 bases at V and 5 bases at J, with 17 bases between the two ends. This CDR3 is 13 amino acids long. CDR1 MDHEN and CDR2 SYDVKM come from the germline V gene. The CDR3 DNA reads as TGTGCCATCACGGCCGCCCAGGTGACTGAAGCTTTCTTT. It encodes CAITAAQVTEAFF.

The V gene is TRBV28, the J gene TRBJ2-7; maybe TRBD2 (6 bases). The CDR3 totals 15 residues. The germline V gene has CDR1 MDHEN and CDR2 SYDVKM. V was clipped by 6 bases and J by 3 bases, with 18 bases between them. DNA for the CDR3: TGTGCCAGCAGGAACCGGGACTCCGGACTCTACGAGCAGTACTTC. Encoded protein: CASRNRDSGLYEQYF.

The J gene is TRBJ2-7, the V gene TRBV4-2; 7 positions match TRBD1. This CDR3 contains 14 residues. Germline V CDR1 and CDR2: LGHNA, YNFKEQ. After removal of 4 bases from V and 3 bases from J, the junction contained 6 bases not matched to a gene. CDR3 sequence (DNA): TGTGCCAGCAGCCGCAGGGACAGTGGCTACGAGCAGTACTTC. This encodes CASSRRDSGYEQYF.

The chain is built from TRBV6-9 and TRBJ2-3; 9 nucleotides align to TRBD2. V lost 8 bases, J lost 4 bases, and 16 bases stayed unmatched. The CDR3 contains 17 residues. Germline V gene data show CDR1 as MNHGY and CDR2 as SVAAGI. CDR3 DNA sequence: TGTGCCAGCGGCCCCCGGGCGCGGCGGGAGGGCTCAGATACGCAGTATTTT. Translation gives CASGPRARREGSDTQYF.

The chain employs TRBV7-8 and TRBJ2-5; no reliable D call. CDR1 and CDR2 from the germline V gene are SGHVS and FQNEAQ. V lost 5 bases and J lost 0, with 16 bases in between. The CDR3 is 16 amino acids. Here the CDR3 reads CASSPMVDLYQETQYF. DNA for the CDR3: TGTGCCAGCAGCCCTATGGTAGACCTTTACCAAGAGACCCAGTACTTC.

The rearrangement joins TRBV11-1 to TRBJ2-7, with D perhaps matching TRBD1 (5 bases). The germline V and J ends were trimmed by 2 bases and 6 bases, with 17 bases remaining between them. The CDR3 has 15 amino acids. Germline values: CDR1 SGHAT, CDR2 FQDESV (reference sequence). The CDR3 reads CASSLNSGRQLEQYF. CDR3 DNA: TGTGCCAGCAGCTTAAACTCAGGGCGCCAGCTCGAGCAGTACTTC.

V usage is TRBV25-1 and J usage is TRBJ1-2, with D possibly matching TRBD1 (5 bases). This CDR3 has 14 residues. V shed 4 bases and J shed 6 bases, with 15 bases lying between them. The germline gives CDR1 MGHDK, CDR2 SYGVNS. Written as DNA, the CDR3 is TGTGCCAGCAGTGGGGGGACGGATCGGAATGGCTACACCTTC. Protein: CASSGGTDRNGYTF.

The chain combines TRBV2 with TRBJ2-7, with unresolved D. Trimming took 0 bases from V and 1 from J, leaving 4 bases between them. Germline CDR1 is SNHLY and CDR2 is FYNNEI. This CDR3 is built from 13 residues. Here the CDR3 DNA reads TGTGCCAGCAGTGAAGCTTCGTCCTACGAGCAGTACTTC. Translation gives CASSEASSYEQYF.

This clone was seen only a few times. The gene calls are TRBV12-5 and TRBJ1-1, with TRBD1 as a possible D gene (5 bases). Trimming removed 6 bases from V and 0 bases from J, with 11 bases in between. The length of the CDR3 is 14 residues. The germline CDR1 and CDR2 sequences are LGHNT and FRNRAP. The CDR3 DNA follows: TGTGCTAGTGGAAAACGACAGATGAACACTGAAGCTTTCTTT. Protein: CASGKRQMNTEAFF.

Details on this clone: A junction end diverges from the germline sequence, so it may reflect a read error. The J gene is TRBJ2-3, the V gene TRBV15; D ambiguous. Per the germline V gene, CDR1 is LNHNV and CDR2 is YYDKDF (reference sequence). This CDR3 has 17 amino acids. The CDR3: CATSREITATGTDTQYF. The CDR3 DNA is TGTGCCACCAGCCGAGAGATCACAGCCACTGGCACAGATACGCAGTATTTT.

The sample holds one count of this clone. The V and J genes are TRBV7-9 and TRBJ2-3, with D perhaps TRBD1 (5 bases). Germline values: CDR1 SEHNR, CDR2 FQNEAQ (reference sequence). The V gene lost 1 base and the J gene lost 3 bases, with 14 bases spanning the gap. CDR3 length equals 16 residues. The CDR3 sequence: CASSLEGLITTDTQYF. CDR3 DNA: TGTGCCAGCAGCTTAGAGGGGCTTATCACTACAGATACGCAGTATTTT.

This chain joins TRBV19 and TRBJ1-5, with 7 nucleotides matching TRBD1. Germline V gene data show CDR1 as LNHDA and CDR2 as SQIVND (reference sequence). With 3 bases clipped from V and 4 bases from J, the junction kept 6 bases outside the gene matches. The CDR3 covers 15 residues. CDR3 in amino acids: CASSIDRESNQPQHF. In DNA, the CDR3 is TGTGCCAGTAGTATTGACAGGGAGTCGAATCAGCCCCAGCATTTT.

The CDR3 spells CASSQDLGQHYGYTF. CDR3 DNA sequence: TGCGCCAGCAGCCAAGATCTGGGACAGCACTATGGCTACACCTTC. V gene TRBV4-3 combines with J gene TRBJ1-2; 7 nucleotides agree with TRBD1. This CDR3 has 15 amino acids. In germline, CDR1 is LGHNA, CDR2 YSLEER. The V segment lost 0 bases and the J segment 3 bases; nucleotides outside the gene matches: 4.

The CDR3 here is CASSGGINEKLFF. The CDR3 DNA is TGTGCCAGCAGCGGGGGCATTAATGAAAAACTGTTTTTT. V usage is TRBV5-6 and J usage is TRBJ1-4; weak D call: TRBD1 (6 bases). This CDR3 spans 13 amino acids. Germline V gene data show CDR1 as SGHDT and CDR2 as YYEEEE. Deletions cut 4 bases from V and 4 bases from J, with 8 bases between.

The chain is built from TRBV7-8 and TRBJ2-1; TRBD1 is a possible D gene (6 bases). The length of the CDR3 is 15 residues. Trimming removed 5 bases from V and 3 bases from J, with 14 bases in between. Germline-derived CDR1 and CDR2 are SGHVS and FQNEAQ. The CDR3 DNA follows: TGTGCCAGCAGCCAGGGGAGTCCCGACTACAATGAGCAGTTCTTC. It encodes CASSQGSPDYNEQFF.

This clone was observed a single time. The chain has TRBV4-2 and TRBJ2-7, with TRBD1 matching 11 bases. V trimming: 1 base; J trimming: 6 bases; junction bases outside the gene matches: 8. This CDR3 spans 16 amino acids. Germline assignment: CDR1 LGHNA and CDR2 YNFKEQ. The CDR3 loop is CASSQVSRGTGGEQYF. The CDR3 nucleotides read TGTGCCAGCAGCCAAGTATCGAGAGGGACAGGGGGCGAGCAGTACTTC.

V gene TRBV19 combines with J gene TRBJ2-5; D perhaps matches TRBD2 (6 bases). The CDR3 has 15 residues. The germline gives CDR1 LNHDA, CDR2 SQIVND (reference sequence). V was pared by 9 bases and J by 2 bases, with 19 bases between. The CDR3 spells CASVRRDCWQETQYF. Written as DNA, the CDR3 is TGTGCCAGCGTTCGGCGGGACTGTTGGCAAGAGACCCAGTACTTC.

The chain is built from TRBV9 and TRBJ2-1, with 11 positions matching TRBD2. Germline CDR1 reads SGDLS; CDR2 reads YYNGEE. The junction had 6 bases not matched to a gene; V was cut back by 0 bases and J by 10 bases. The CDR3 loop spans 15 amino acids. The CDR3: CASSVAGTSGSEQFF. The CDR3 DNA reads TGTGCCAGCAGCGTAGCCGGGACTAGCGGAAGCGAGCAGTTCTTC.

J is TRBJ1-3 and V is TRBV7-9, with 8 bases aligning to TRBD1. Germline CDR1 SEHNR, CDR2 FQNEAQ (reference sequence). CDR3 length: 16 amino acids. Trimming cost V 5 bases and J 3 bases; bases outside gene matches: 9. Here the CDR3 reads CASSTTQGAGGNTIYF. The CDR3 nucleotides read TGTGCCAGCAGCACGACGCAGGGGGCGGGTGGAAACACCATATATTTT.

V gene TRBV11-3 combines with J gene TRBJ2-7; 7 nucleotides match TRBD2. The CDR3 has 15 residues. The ends lost 2 bases at V and 2 bases at J; junction bases unmatched: 6. Germline V gene data show CDR1 as SGHNT and CDR2 as YENEEA. CDR3 sequence: CASSLLSGPTYEQYF. In DNA form, the CDR3 reads TGTGCCAGCAGCTTACTTAGCGGGCCGACCTACGAGCAGTACTTC.

J is TRBJ2-5 and V is TRBV29-1; D remains unclear. V gave up 4 bases and J gave up 0 bases, with 12 bases separating them. The CDR3 length is 14 residues. Germline-derived CDR1 and CDR2 are SQVTM and ANQGSEA. The CDR3 protein is CSVGNWTNQETQYF. CDR3 nucleotides: TGCAGCGTTGGAAATTGGACCAACCAAGAGACCCAGTACTTC.